The 18 T cell receptor beta chains in this list originate from one sample, sequenced in a study of CD8+ T cells in alopecia areata. The authors extracted RNA and reverse transcribed it into cDNA as the sequencing template. Here immunoSEQ multiplex PCR was the method, and the copy in TCRdb shows in-frame clones only, minus some. The data show about 110,000 clones, with approximately 63% seen just once and 20% to 25% held by the top ten. Material for sequencing was CD8+ T cells sorted from blood. All receptors derive from a human donor in good health.

This chain joins TRBV27 and TRBJ2-2, with TRBD2 as a possible D gene (6 bases). Trimming left V 5 bases short and J 4 bases short, with 11 bases between. CDR3 length equals 14 residues. Germline CDR1 reads MNHEY; CDR2 reads SMNVEV (reference sequence). The CDR3 protein is CASSPGTSTGELFF. The CDR3 nucleotides are TGTGCCAGCAGTCCCGGGACTTCCACCGGGGAGCTGTTTTTT.

For the CDR3, the DNA is TGTGCCAGCAGCTTAGGCCCACCCTACGAGCAGTACTTC. Residues: CASSLGPPYEQYF. The rearrangement uses TRBV7-2 and TRBJ2-7, with no clear D. Germline-derived CDR1 and CDR2 are SGHTA and FQGNSA. This CDR3 is 13 amino acids long. V lost 1 base and J 2 bases, leaving 6 bases between the germline ends.

The chain is built from TRBV6-5 and TRBJ1-1; TRBD1 aligns across 8 bases. The CDR3 contains 16 residues. The ends lost 0 bases at V and 1 base at J; junction bases unmatched: 4. The germline gives CDR1 MNHEY, CDR2 SVGAGI. The CDR3 sequence: CASSYSDREWNTEAFF. DNA for the CDR3: TGTGCCAGCAGTTACTCGGACAGGGAATGGAACACTGAAGCTTTCTTT.

This chain links TRBV7-2 with TRBJ1-3; 7 bases are shared with TRBD1. CDR1 is SGHTA and CDR2 is FQGNSA in the germline V gene. Unmatched junction bases numbered 6, after V lost 1 base and J lost 9 bases. This CDR3 has 14 residues. The CDR3 sequence: CASSLGQGRVTIYF. In DNA form, the CDR3 reads TGTGCCAGCAGCTTAGGACAGGGAAGAGTCACCATATATTTT.

The count of this clone is one. V and J are TRBV13 and TRBJ2-7, with D unclear. Germline values: CDR1 PRHDT, CDR2 FYEKMQ (reference sequence). CDR3 size: 13 residues. V shed 6 bases and J shed 7 bases, with 16 bases lying between them. CDR3 in amino acids: CASSQNPSPEQYF. CDR3 sequence (DNA): TGTGCCAGCAGTCAAAACCCCTCCCCAGAGCAGTACTTC.

The chain links TRBV15 to TRBJ1-4; D gene unclear. Looked up from germline, CDR1 is LNHNV and CDR2 is YYDKDF (reference sequence). V gave up 10 bases and J gave up 0 bases, with 15 bases separating them. The CDR3 has 15 amino acids. CDR3 DNA: TGTGCCATCGACCAGGAGGGCTCAACTAATGAAAAACTGTTTTTT. It encodes CAIDQEGSTNEKLFF.

The chain links TRBV5-6 to TRBJ2-7; D gene uncertain. CDR1 is SGHDT and CDR2 is YYEEEE in the germline V gene. Trimming took off 3 bases at V and 0 bases at J, with 16 bases between the two ends. The CDR3 runs to 16 residues. The CDR3 region is CASSSTKRMSSYEQYF. DNA of the CDR3: TGTGCCAGCAGCTCCACAAAGAGGATGAGCTCCTACGAGCAGTACTTC.

The chain carries TRBV9 and TRBJ1-1, with a possible D match to TRBD1 (6 bases). The CDR3 spans 15 residues. Germline assignment: CDR1 SGDLS and CDR2 YYNGEE. V lost 3 bases to trimming and J lost 0 bases, with 12 bases between them. CDR3 residues: CASSERTDMNTEAFF. CDR3 in DNA: TGTGCCAGCAGCGAGAGGACAGACATGAACACTGAAGCTTTCTTT.

This chain joins TRBV25-1 and TRBJ1-4; D perhaps matches TRBD1 (6 bases). Between the trimmed V and J ends, which lost 1 base and 6 bases, there was a span of 9 bases. The CDR3 covers 14 residues. Germline V gene lookup returns CDR1 MGHDK and CDR2 SYGVNS. CDR3 loop: CASSEFRGDEKLFF. The DNA of the CDR3 is TGTGCCAGCAGTGAATTCAGGGGAGATGAAAAACTGTTTTTT. Based on the CDR3 plus reference TRBV25-1 and TRBJ1-4, the full variable domain is EADIYQTPRYLVIGTGKKITLECSQTMGHDKMYWYQQDPGMELHLIHYSYGVNSTEKGDLSSESTVSRIRTEHFPLTLESARPSHTSQYLCASSEFRGDEKLFFGSGTQLSVL.

The CDR3 bases are TGTGCCAGCAGCGTAGCATCAGGGGAAGTCACTGAAGCTTTCTTT. It translates to CASSVASGEVTEAFF. The genes are TRBV9 and TRBJ1-1; possibly TRBD1 for D (6 bases). The CDR3 is 15 amino acids. The V gene lost 0 bases and the J gene lost 4 bases, with 13 bases spanning the gap. Looked up from germline, CDR1 is SGDLS and CDR2 is YYNGEE.

There are a few counts of this clone. The genes are TRBV18 and TRBJ1-1; D unresolved. The germline gives CDR1 KGHSH, CDR2 LQKENI. V was shortened by 3 bases and J by 5 bases, with 4 bases between the two germline ends. The CDR3 totals 11 residues. The CDR3 DNA reads as TGTGCCAGCTCACCCGGGACTGAAGCTTTCTTT. It codes for CASSPGTEAFF.

This clone was recorded a few times. J is TRBJ2-7 and V is TRBV11-2; D remains unclear. Trimming cost V 1 base and J 3 bases, with 10 bases left between them. CDR1 is SGHAT, CDR2 FQNNGV, per germline. This CDR3 contains 14 residues. In nucleotides, the CDR3 is TGTGCCAGCAGCTTAGCCGTTCCTTACTACGAGCAGTACTTC. As protein: CASSLAVPYYEQYF.

This clone was seen more than once but under ten times. J is TRBJ2-7 and V is TRBV10-2; 11 nucleotides line up with TRBD1. The CDR3 has 15 amino acids. The germline CDR1 and CDR2 sequences are WSHSY and SAAADI. The V and J ends lost 6 bases and 4 bases, in that order; junction bases with no gene match: 8. The CDR3 protein is CASSLAGQGGYEQYF. CDR3 bases: TGCGCCAGCAGCCTAGCGGGACAGGGGGGTTACGAGCAGTACTTC.

The CDR3 protein is CASSPAQPLNTEAFF. In DNA, the CDR3 is TGCGCCAGCAGCCCAGCTCAACCGTTGAACACTGAAGCTTTCTTT. J is TRBJ1-1 and V is TRBV5-1; no firm D call. Germline-derived CDR1 and CDR2 are SGHRS and YFSETQ. The CDR3 has 15 amino acids. Trimming pared 4 bases from V and 0 bases from J, leaving 13 bases between.

This chain uses TRBV27 with TRBJ1-1; the D is unclear. The CDR3 loop spans 14 amino acids. V lost 3 bases to trimming and J lost 1 base, with 9 bases between them. CDR1 and CDR2 (germline): MNHEY, SMNVEV (reference sequence). DNA of the CDR3: TGTGCCAGCAGTTTTGGGCAAGGGAACACTGAAGCTTTCTTT. This gives the protein CASSFGQGNTEAFF.

The rearrangement joins TRBV10-3 to TRBJ1-5; perhaps TRBD1 as D (5 bases). There are 13 residues in the CDR3. Trimming cost V 0 bases and J 5 bases, with 5 bases left between them. Germline-derived CDR1 and CDR2 are ENHRY and SYGVKD. CDR3 in amino acids: CAISESQDQPQHF. CDR3 sequence (DNA): TGTGCCATCAGTGAGTCACAGGATCAGCCCCAGCATTTT.

This chain links TRBV7-6 with TRBJ1-1; 9 nucleotides match TRBD1. Germline values: CDR1 SGHVS, CDR2 FNYEAQ. Trimming cost V 3 bases and J 4 bases; bases outside gene matches: 6. The CDR3 runs to 15 residues. CDR3 sequence: CASSLYRGPFTEAFF. CDR3 in DNA: TGTGCCAGCAGCTTGTACAGGGGGCCCTTCACTGAAGCTTTCTTT. The full variable domain, in which reference TRBV7-6 and TRBJ1-1 provide the parts outside the CDR3, is GAGVSQSPRYKVTKRGQDVALRCDPISGHVSLYWYRQALGQGPEFLTYFNYEAQQDKSGLPNDRFSAERPEGSISTLTIQRTEQRDSAMYRCASSLYRGPFTEAFFGQGTRLTVV.

The chain is built from TRBV9 and TRBJ2-3; D perhaps matches TRBD1 (6 bases). Between the trimmed V and J ends, which lost 4 bases and 0 bases, there was a span of 9 bases. Germline lookup yields CDR1 SGDLS and CDR2 YYNGEE. The CDR3 covers 14 residues. The CDR3 nucleotides are TGTGCCAGCAGCATAGGGGGTAGCACAGATACGCAGTATTTT. It specifies CASSIGGSTDTQYF.